This TCR beta chain is from a study of cytomegalovirus exposure and HLA in healthy donors. The PCR used 60 Vbeta and 13 Jbeta primers. Profiling relied on immunoSEQ multiplex PCR, and the TCRdb table lists in-frame clones only, not all of them. The sample holds around 190,000 clones; just under 75% are singletons and the top ten take approximately 4.8%. The length of the CDR3 is 16 residues. Germline V lookup: CDR1 SGHAT, CDR2 FQNNGV. V lost 5 bases, J lost 7 bases, and 16 bases stayed unmatched. Sequencing used PBMCs. This sequence joins TRBV11-2 and TRBJ2-7, with 8 bases fitting TRBD2. The receptor comes from a man aged 25-45 years in good health and CMV-seropositive. CDR3 sequence (DNA): TGTGCCAGCAGCCTGAGGGGGAATAGCGGGACTGGGGAGCAGTACTTC. It is translated as CASSLRGNSGTGEQYF.